The sequence of this T cell receptor (beta chain) was determined in a study of T cells in Graves' hyperthyroidism and ophthalmopathy. Amplification of TCR beta CDR3 regions used RNA as the template. TCR CDR3 regions were first amplified by RT-PCR with HTBI primers. In TCRdb, the multiplex PCR reads were re-called with MiXCR into one record per CDR3 protein. The data show under 350,000 distinct CDR3 sequences, around 15% seen once. Newly diagnosed patients aged 18 to 65 had hyperthyroidism of under 2 months' duration. Fresh 10 ml peripheral blood yielded PBMCs. Broader study findings: Most thyroid clonotypes expanded above 0.001 were also detected in blood.

This clonotype was found many times. Its antigen is not known. The germline V gene has CDR1 DFQATT and CDR2 SNEGSKA (reference sequence). V was clipped by 2 bases and J by 3 bases, with 14 bases between them. CDR3 length: 14 residues. J is TRBJ2-7 and V is TRBV20-1; D call uncertain. The receptor's source is a woman aged 40 to 55 with Graves' hyperthyroidism. The sample consisted of blood. The CDR3 sequence is CSARSPVSLYEQYF. The CDR3 nucleotides are TGCAGTGCTAGATCCCCGGTCTCCCTCTACGAGCAGTACTTC.